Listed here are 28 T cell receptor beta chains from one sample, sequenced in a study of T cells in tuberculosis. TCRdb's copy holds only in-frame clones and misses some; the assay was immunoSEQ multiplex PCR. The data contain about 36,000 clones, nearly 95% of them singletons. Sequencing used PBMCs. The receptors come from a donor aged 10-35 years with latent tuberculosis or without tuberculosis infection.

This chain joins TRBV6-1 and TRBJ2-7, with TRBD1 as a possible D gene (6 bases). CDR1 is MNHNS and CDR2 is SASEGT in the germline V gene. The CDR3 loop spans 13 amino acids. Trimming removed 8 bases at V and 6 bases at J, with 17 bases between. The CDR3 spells CASHSFRGTEQYF. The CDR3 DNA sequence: TGTGCCAGCCATTCTTTCAGGGGAACCGAGCAGTACTTC.

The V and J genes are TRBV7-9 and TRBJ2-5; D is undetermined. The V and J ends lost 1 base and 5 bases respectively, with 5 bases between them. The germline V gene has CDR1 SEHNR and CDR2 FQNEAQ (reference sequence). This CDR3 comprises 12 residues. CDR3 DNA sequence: TGTGCCAGCAGCTTAGTTTCGGAGACCCAGTACTTC. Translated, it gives CASSLVSETQYF.

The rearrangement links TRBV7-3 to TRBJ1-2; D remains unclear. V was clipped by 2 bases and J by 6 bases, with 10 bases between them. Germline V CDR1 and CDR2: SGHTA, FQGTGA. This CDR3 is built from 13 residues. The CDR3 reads CASSLGGLDGYTF. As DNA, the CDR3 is TGTGCCAGCAGCTTAGGAGGGCTGGATGGCTACACCTTC.

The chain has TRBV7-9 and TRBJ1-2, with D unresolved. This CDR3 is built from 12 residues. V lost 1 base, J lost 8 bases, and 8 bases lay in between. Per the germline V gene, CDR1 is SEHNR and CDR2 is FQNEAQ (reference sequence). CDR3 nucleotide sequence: TGTGCCAGCAGCTTAGGAGGGCTGGGCTACACCTTC. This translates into CASSLGGLGYTF. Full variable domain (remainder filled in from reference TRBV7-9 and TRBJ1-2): DTGVSQNPRHKITKRGQNVTFRCDPISEHNRLYWYRQTLGQGPEFLTYFQNEAQLEKSRLLSDRFSAERPKGSFSTLEIQRTEQGDSAMYLCASSLGGLGYTFGSGTRLTVV.

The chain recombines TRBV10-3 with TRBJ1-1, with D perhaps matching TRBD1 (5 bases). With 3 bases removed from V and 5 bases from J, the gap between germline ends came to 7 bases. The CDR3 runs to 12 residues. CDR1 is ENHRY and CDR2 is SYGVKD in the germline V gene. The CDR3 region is CAISDGGTEAFF. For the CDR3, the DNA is TGTGCCATCAGTGACGGGGGTACTGAAGCTTTCTTT.

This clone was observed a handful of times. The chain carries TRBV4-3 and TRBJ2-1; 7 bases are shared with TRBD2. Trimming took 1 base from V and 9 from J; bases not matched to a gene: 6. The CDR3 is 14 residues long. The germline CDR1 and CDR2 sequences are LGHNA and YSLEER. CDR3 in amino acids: CASSQVGRVGEQFF. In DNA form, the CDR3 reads TGCGCCAGCAGCCAAGTTGGGAGGGTAGGTGAGCAGTTCTTC.

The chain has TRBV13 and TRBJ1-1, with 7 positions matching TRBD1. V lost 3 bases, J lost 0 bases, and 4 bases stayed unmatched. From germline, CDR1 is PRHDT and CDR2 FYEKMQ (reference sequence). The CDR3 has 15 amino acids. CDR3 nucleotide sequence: TGTGCCAGCAGCTTGATGGACAGGCTGAACACTGAAGCTTTCTTT. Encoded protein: CASSLMDRLNTEAFF.

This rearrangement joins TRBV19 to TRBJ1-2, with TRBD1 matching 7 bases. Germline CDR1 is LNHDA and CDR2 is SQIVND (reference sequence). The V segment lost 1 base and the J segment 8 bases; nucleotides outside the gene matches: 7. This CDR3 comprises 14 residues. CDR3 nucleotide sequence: TGTGCCAGTAGTATAGTGGGACAGCTAGTCGGCTACACCTTC. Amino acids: CASSIVGQLVGYTF.

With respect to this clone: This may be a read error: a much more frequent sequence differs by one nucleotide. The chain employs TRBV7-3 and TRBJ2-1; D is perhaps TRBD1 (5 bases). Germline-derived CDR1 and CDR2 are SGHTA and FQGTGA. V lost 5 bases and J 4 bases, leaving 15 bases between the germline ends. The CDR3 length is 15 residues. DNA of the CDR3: TGTGCCAGCAGCCAAGGGGCAACAAGGTACAATGAGCAGTTCTTC. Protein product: CASSQGATRYNEQFF. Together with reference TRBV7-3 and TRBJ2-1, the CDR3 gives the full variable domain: GAGVSQTPSNKVTEKGKYVELRCDPISGHTALYWYRQSLGQGPEFLIYFQGTGAADDSGLPNDRFFAVRPEGSVSTLKIQRTERGDSAVYLCASSQGATRYNEQFFGPGTRLTVL.

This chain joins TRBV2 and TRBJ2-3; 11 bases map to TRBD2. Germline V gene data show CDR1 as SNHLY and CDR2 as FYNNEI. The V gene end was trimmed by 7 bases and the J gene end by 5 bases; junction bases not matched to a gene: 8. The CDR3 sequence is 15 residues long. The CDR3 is CASKLAGGLIDTQYF. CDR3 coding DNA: TGTGCCAGCAAGCTAGCGGGGGGACTAATAGATACGCAGTATTTT.

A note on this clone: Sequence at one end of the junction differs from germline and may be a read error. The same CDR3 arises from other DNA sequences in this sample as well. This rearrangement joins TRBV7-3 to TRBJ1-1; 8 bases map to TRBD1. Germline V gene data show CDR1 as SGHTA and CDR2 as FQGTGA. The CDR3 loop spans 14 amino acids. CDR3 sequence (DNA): TGTGCCAGTAGCTCTAGAACAGGGGGCACTGAAGCTTTCTTT. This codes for CASSSRTGGTEAFF.

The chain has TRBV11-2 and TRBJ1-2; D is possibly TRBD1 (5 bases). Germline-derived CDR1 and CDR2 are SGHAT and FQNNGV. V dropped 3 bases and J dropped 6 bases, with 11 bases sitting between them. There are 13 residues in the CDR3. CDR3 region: CASSFGGRNGYTF. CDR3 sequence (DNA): TGTGCCAGCAGCTTCGGGGGAAGGAATGGCTACACCTTC.

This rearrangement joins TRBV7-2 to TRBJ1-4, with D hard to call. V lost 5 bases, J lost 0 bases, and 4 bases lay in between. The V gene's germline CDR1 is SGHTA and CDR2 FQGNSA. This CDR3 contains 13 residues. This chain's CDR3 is CASSLATNEKLFF. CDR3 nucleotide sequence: TGTGCCAGCAGCCTCGCAACTAATGAAAAACTGTTTTTT.

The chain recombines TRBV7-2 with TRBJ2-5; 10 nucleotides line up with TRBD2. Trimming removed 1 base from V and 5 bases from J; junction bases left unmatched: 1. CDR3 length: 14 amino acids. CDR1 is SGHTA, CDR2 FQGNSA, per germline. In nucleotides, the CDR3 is TGTGCCAGCAGCTTAGAGCGGGGGGGGGAGACCCAGTACTTC. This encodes CASSLERGGETQYF.

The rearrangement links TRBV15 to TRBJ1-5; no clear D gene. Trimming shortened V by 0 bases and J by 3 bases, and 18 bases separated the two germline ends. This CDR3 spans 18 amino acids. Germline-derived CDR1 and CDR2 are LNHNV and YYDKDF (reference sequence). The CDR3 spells CATSRDRARTGYNQPQHF. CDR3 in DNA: TGTGCCACCAGCAGAGATAGGGCTAGGACGGGATACAATCAGCCCCAGCATTTT.

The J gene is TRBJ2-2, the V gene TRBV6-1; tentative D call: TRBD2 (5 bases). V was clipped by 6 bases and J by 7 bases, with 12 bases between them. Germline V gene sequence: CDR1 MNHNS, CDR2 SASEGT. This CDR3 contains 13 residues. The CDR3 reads CASSGVWGGELFF. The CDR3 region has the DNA TGTGCCAGCAGCGGGGTGTGGGGCGGGGAGCTGTTTTTT.

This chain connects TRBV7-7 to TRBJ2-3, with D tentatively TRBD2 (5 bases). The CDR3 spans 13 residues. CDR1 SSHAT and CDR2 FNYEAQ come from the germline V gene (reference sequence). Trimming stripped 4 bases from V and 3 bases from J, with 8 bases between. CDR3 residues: CASSYTRTDTQYF. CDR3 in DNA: TGTGCCAGCAGCTATACTAGGACAGATACGCAGTATTTT.

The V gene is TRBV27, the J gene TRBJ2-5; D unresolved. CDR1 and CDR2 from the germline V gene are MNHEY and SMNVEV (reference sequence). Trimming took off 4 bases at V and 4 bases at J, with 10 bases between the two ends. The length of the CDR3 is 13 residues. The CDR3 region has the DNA TGTGCCAGCAGTTACCGGGTCCTAGAGACCCAGTACTTC. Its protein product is CASSYRVLETQYF.

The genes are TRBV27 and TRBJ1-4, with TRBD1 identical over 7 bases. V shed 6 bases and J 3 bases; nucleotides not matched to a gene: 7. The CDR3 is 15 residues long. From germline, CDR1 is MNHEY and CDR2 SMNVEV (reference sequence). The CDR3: CASSLTGHPNEKLFF. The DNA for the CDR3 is TGTGCCAGCAGCCTGACAGGGCACCCTAATGAAAAACTGTTTTTT.

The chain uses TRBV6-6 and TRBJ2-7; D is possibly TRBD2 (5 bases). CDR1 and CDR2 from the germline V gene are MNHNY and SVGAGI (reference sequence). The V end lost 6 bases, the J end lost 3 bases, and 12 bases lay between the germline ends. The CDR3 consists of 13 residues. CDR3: CASRDVRDYEQYF. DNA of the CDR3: TGTGCCAGCAGGGACGTGAGGGACTACGAGCAGTACTTC.

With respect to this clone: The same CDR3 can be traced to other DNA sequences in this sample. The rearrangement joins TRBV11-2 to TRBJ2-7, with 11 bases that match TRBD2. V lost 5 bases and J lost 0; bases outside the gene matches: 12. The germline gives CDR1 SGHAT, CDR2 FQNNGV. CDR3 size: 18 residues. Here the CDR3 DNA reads TGTGCCAGCAGCCCGATTAATAGACTAGCGGGGACCTCCTACGAGCAGTACTTC. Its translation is CASSPINRLAGTSYEQYF.

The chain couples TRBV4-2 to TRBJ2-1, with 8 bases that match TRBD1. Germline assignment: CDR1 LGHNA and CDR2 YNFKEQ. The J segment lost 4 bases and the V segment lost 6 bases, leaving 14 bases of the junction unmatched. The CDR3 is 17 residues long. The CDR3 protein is CASRRKGGTGAYNEQFF. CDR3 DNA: TGTGCCAGCAGACGGAAAGGCGGGACAGGAGCGTACAATGAGCAGTTCTTC.

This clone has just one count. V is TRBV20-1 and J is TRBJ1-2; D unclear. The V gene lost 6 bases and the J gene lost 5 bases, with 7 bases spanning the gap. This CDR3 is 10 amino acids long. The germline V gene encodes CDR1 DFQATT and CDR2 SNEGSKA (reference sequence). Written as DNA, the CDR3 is TGCAGTGCCGCGGCTTATGGCTACACCTTC. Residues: CSAAAYGYTF.

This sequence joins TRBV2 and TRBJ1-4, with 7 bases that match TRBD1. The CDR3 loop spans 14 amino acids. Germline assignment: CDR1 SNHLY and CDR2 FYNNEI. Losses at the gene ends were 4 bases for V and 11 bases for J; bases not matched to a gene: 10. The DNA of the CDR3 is TGTGCCAGCAGTGGGGACAGTGATTGGTGGAAACTGTTTTTT. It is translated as CASSGDSDWWKLFF.

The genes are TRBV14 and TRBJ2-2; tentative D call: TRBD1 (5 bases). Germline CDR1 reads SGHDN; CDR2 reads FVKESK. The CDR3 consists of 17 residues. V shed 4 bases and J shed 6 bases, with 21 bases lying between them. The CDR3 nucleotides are TGTGCCAGCAGCCGGATAAATAAGGGGCTGGGCGCCGGGGAGCTGTTTTTT. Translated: CASSRINKGLGAGELFF.

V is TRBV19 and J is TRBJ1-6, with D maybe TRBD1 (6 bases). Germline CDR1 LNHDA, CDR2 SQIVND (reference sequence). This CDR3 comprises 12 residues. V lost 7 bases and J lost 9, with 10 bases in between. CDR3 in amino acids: CASTGGGSPLHF. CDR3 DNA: TGTGCCAGTACGGGGGGCGGTTCACCCCTCCACTTT.

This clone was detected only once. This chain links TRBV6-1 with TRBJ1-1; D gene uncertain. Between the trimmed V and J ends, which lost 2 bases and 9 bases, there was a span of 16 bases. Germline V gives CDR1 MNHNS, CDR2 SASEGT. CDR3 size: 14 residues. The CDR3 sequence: CASSEYSGKSQAFF. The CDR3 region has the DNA TGTGCCAGCAGTGAATACAGCGGCAAGTCCCAAGCTTTCTTT.

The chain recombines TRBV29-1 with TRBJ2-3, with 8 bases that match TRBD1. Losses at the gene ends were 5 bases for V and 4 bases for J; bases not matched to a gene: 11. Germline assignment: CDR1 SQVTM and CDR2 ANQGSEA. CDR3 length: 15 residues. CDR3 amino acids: CSVQPGGAGSDTQYF. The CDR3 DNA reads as TGCAGCGTTCAGCCAGGGGGCGCAGGGTCAGATACGCAGTATTTT.